This paragraph reports one TCR beta chain. This clone occurred once. What this receptor recognizes is not known. Base qualities are not at hand, and no much larger clone is one base apart. The CDR3 regions of human TCRbeta chains were subjected to immunosequencing. Turning to the authors' computational methods: TCRs in the repertoires were matched against a reference library of SARS-CoV-2-specific TCRs that had been generated with the MIRA antigen-specificity platform. Breadth meant the fraction of unique TCRs that were SARS-CoV-2-associated, whereas depth meant the fraction of total T cells that were SARS-CoV-2-associated. Using the MIRA data, each spike-specific TCR was assigned both to the spike region to which the TCR was reactive and to a CD4 or CD8 class. Log10-transformed breadth and depth values were compared by one-way ANOVA with Sidak's multiple comparisons tests. TCRdb took this table from immuneACCESS and kept in-frame rearrangements with V and J called. Such tables lack part of the clones; where checked against another copy, unresolved V genes explain under half of the gap, and the rest is unexplained. V and J calls and clone size come straight from that table; D and trimming were deduced from the DNA. This sample lists roughly 120,000 clones; approximately 89% were detected once. Of the sample, 4.5% to 6% falls within the top ten clones.

The sample's time point label, in plain terms: baseline before first vaccination. The vaccinee samples were drawn from two UK trials, COV001 and COV002, one of which was a single-blind randomized controlled phase 2/3 trial testing AZD1222 (ChAdOx1 nCoV-19) in healthy adults. Trial participant PBMC samples were collected at day 0 and day 28 after the second dose for TCRbeta chain sequencing. This entry comes from a study of T cell responses to AZD1222 COVID-19 vaccine (dated by TCRdb to the early 2020s). Study-wide context: Because spike-specific TCR depth and breadth did not differ between the two schedules, AZD1222 recipients who got a second dose at roughly 4 weeks were pooled with those who got a second dose at roughly 12 weeks. TCR sequencing was performed for about 250 trial participants, of whom about 200 were given two doses of AZD1222 and roughly 25 were given two doses of MenACWY control vaccine. Enrollment into the trials was organized by age into subgroups of 18-55, 56-69 and 70-plus years, and those subgroups contained roughly 150, 30 and 60 TCR-sequenced participants, respectively.

Overall results and qualifications from the work: The vaccine-associated CD4 TCRs covered the entire spike protein, and the dominant responses fell in regions 160-218 and 743-854. Because no day 14 peak-response samples were available, the repertoires could be characterized only after the peak T cell response. Most participants were white British and females outnumbered males, and the authors suggested that clonal diversity may have been underestimated. Epitopes outside the regions mutated in the B.1.351 and B.1.1.7 variants were reportedly recognized by nearly half of the unique spike-specific TCRs. The 56-69-year group was small, and its depth increase did not reach significance, likely because of low power. Conclusions about previously exposed vaccinees are limited, since just six AZD1222 recipients were seropositive for SARS-CoV-2 at baseline. After two AZD1222 doses, both the breadth and the depth of spike-specific TCRs were significantly higher than at day 0 and than in MenACWY recipients.

Sequencing used peripheral blood, obtained on day 0 of AZD1222 vaccination. The sequence came from an adult in good health.

The encoded CDR3 is CASRPVGTTFGYTF. Read as DNA, the sequence is TGCGCCAGCAGGCCCGTGGGTACTACGTTCGGCTACACCTTC. Rearrangement joined TRBV4-1 to TRBJ1-2; the D gene remains uncertain. The germline V gene gives CDR1 as MGHRA and CDR2 as YSYEKL. At the junction V is shortened by 6 bases and J by 8 bases, with 19 bases in between. There are 14 amino acids in the CDR3, from cysteine to phenylalanine inclusive. The DNA shown is the 42-base CDR3, in frame from base 1.